The sequence of this TCR beta chain was determined in a study of identical twins. In TCRdb, the 5' RACE reads were re-called with MiXCR into one record per CDR3 protein. This table has fewer than 250,000 distinct CDR3 sequences, around 7.6% appearing once. There are 16 residues in the CDR3. CDR1 MGHRA and CDR2 YSYEKL come from the germline V gene. J gave up 2 bases and V 1 base, and 5 bases lay outside the gene matches. This clonotype appeared a few times. These records were also assigned to another study, of yellow fever vaccine responses in identical twins.

The chain joins TRBV4-1 to TRBJ2-1; 7 bases are shared with TRBD1. Input material: CD8+ T cells sorted from blood. This TCR derives from a woman aged 18-30 years in good health. The CDR3 spells CASSQAEGAAYNEQFF. The DNA for the CDR3 is TGCGCCAGCAGCCAAGCAGAGGGGGCGGCCTACAATGAGCAGTTCTTC.